These T cell receptor beta chains were read from a single sample in a study of T cell changes during pregnancy in multiple sclerosis. Sequencing used immunoSEQ multiplex PCR; TCRdb keeps in-frame clones, though not all of them. Of tens of thousands of clones in the sample, 90% were seen once. The sequencing here drew on peripheral blood, taken after pregnancy. These receptors were taken from a female donor in good health, enrolled as a control in a pregnancy study. The CDR3 runs from the conserved cysteine through the conserved F or W. The order of the fields is V gene, D gene, clone size, J gene, CDR3 DNA, CDR3 protein. The D gene is left open where the match is weak. Not every row has a clone size; where given, it reads once, few, many or a size class.

v_gene: TRBV19
d_gene: TRBD2
abundance: .
j_gene: TRBJ2-7
CDR3nt: TGTGCCAGTAGTATGAGTCTAGCGGCCAGCTCCTACGAGCAGTACTTC
CDR3aa: CASSMSLAASSYEQYF

v_gene: TRBV2
d_gene: .
abundance: .
j_gene: TRBJ1-6
CDR3nt: TGTGCCAGCAGCCGCCAAACGGGATTAACGGATTCACCCCTCCACTTT
CDR3aa: CASSRQTGLTDSPLHF

v_gene: TRBV29-1
d_gene: TRBD2
abundance: .
j_gene: TRBJ2-3
CDR3nt: TGCAGCGTCGCAACTAGCGGGAGCACAGATACGCAGTATTTT
CDR3aa: CSVATSGSTDTQYF

v_gene: TRBV20-1
d_gene: .
abundance: few
j_gene: TRBJ1-5
CDR3nt: TGCAGTGCTAGAGATCAACAGCCCCAGCATTTT
CDR3aa: CSARDQQPQHF

v_gene: TRBV6-5
d_gene: .
abundance: .
j_gene: TRBJ2-5
CDR3nt: TGTGCCAGCAGTCCTCCCGGTCAGACCCAGTACTTC
CDR3aa: CASSPPGQTQYF

v_gene: TRBV4-2
d_gene: .
abundance: once
j_gene: TRBJ2-7
CDR3nt: TGTGCCAGCAGCCAAGATTGGACAAGGGCCTCCTACGAGCAGTACTTC
CDR3aa: CASSQDWTRASYEQYF

v_gene: TRBV19
d_gene: TRBD1
abundance: .
j_gene: TRBJ2-2
CDR3nt: TGTGCCAGTAGTTTGACCGGGACAGGGGTATCCCCGAACACCGGGGAGCTGTTTTTT
CDR3aa: CASSLTGTGVSPNTGELFF

v_gene: TRBV14
d_gene: TRBD1
abundance: .
j_gene: TRBJ2-7
CDR3nt: TGTGCCAGCAGAAAGACAGGGGTGTACGAGCAGTACTTC
CDR3aa: CASRKTGVYEQYF

v_gene: TRBV9
d_gene: .
abundance: medium-sized
j_gene: TRBJ1-2
CDR3nt: TGTGCCAGCAGCGTAAGAGGGAGCGGCTACACCTTC
CDR3aa: CASSVRGSGYTF

v_gene: TRBV29-1
d_gene: TRBD2
abundance: .
j_gene: TRBJ2-1
CDR3nt: TGCAGCGTTGAACACGGGAGGTACAATGAGCAGTTCTTC
CDR3aa: CSVEHGRYNEQFF

v_gene: TRBV29-1
d_gene: .
abundance: few
j_gene: TRBJ2-1
CDR3nt: TGCAGCGTTGAGCGTCGTTACAATGAGCAGTTCTTC
CDR3aa: CSVERRYNEQFF

v_gene: TRBV9
d_gene: TRBD1
abundance: .
j_gene: TRBJ2-7
CDR3nt: TGTGCCAGCAGCGTGACAGGGGGCGGGGAGCAGTACTTC
CDR3aa: CASSVTGGGEQYF

v_gene: TRBV27
d_gene: TRBD1
abundance: once
j_gene: TRBJ1-2
CDR3nt: TGTGCCAGCAGTCCGGCGGGGACAGCCCTCCTATGGGGCTACACCTTC
CDR3aa: CASSPAGTALLWGYTF

v_gene: TRBV28
d_gene: .
abundance: .
j_gene: TRBJ1-1
CDR3nt: TGTGCCAGCAGTCTGCACAGGGTGGGAACTGAAGCTTTCTTT
CDR3aa: CASSLHRVGTEAFF

v_gene: TRBV11-2
d_gene: .
abundance: .
j_gene: TRBJ2-7
CDR3nt: TGTGCCAGCAGCTTAGCTGACGAGCAGTACTTC
CDR3aa: CASSLADEQYF

v_gene: TRBV11-1
d_gene: .
abundance: .
j_gene: TRBJ2-7
CDR3nt: TGTGCCAGCAGCAGGAGGGGACGGTCCTACGAGCAGTACTTC
CDR3aa: CASSRRGRSYEQYF